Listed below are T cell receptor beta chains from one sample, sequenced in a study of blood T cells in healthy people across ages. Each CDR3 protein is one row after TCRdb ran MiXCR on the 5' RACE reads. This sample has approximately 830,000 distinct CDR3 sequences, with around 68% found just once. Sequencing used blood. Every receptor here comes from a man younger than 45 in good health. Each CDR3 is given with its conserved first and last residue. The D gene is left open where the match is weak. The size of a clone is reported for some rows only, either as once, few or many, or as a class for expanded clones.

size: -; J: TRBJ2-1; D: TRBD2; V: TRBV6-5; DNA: TGTGCCAGCAGTCGCGGGACTAGTGGTGCCAATGAGCAGTTCTTC; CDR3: CASSRGTSGANEQFF
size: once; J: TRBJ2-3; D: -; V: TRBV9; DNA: TGTGCCAGCAGCGGGAGGGGGGGTACCAAAGATACGCAGTATTTT; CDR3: CASSGRGGTKDTQYF
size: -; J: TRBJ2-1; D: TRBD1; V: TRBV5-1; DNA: TGCGCCAGCAGCTTGGGGCACAGGGGGCGAAATGAGCAGTTCTTC; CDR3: CASSLGHRGRNEQFF
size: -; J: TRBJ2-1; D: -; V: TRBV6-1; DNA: TGTGCCACCACACGGGGTGAGCAGTTCTTC; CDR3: CATTRGEQFF
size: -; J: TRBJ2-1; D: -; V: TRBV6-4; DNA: TGTGCCAGCAGTGACCAGCCCGACTCCAATGAGCAGTTCTTC; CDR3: CASSDQPDSNEQFF
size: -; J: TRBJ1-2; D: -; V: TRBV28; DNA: TGTGCCAGCAGTACGAGAGTTGGCTACACCTTC; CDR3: CASSTRVGYTF
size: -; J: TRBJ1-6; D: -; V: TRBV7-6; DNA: TGTGCCAGCAGCCAGCGGGAGGGAAATTCACCCCTCCACTTT; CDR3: CASSQREGNSPLHF
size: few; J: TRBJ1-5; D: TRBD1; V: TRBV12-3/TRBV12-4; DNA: TGTGCCAGCAGTTTAGGTGGGACAGCCAATCAGCCCCAGCATTTT; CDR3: CASSLGGTANQPQHF
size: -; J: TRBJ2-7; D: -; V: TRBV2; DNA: TGTGCCAGCAGTCTGGACTCCCGGGGTCGCGAGCAGTACTTC; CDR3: CASSLDSRGREQYF
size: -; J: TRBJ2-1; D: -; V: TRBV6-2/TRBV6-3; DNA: TGTGCCAGCAGTTACGAGCCAGGGGGGAATGAGCAGTTCTTC; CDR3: CASSYEPGGNEQFF
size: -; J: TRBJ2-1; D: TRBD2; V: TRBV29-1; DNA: TGCAGCGCCGATGAAGCGGGGGGGGGCTACGATGAGCAGTTCTTC; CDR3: CSADEAGGGYDEQFF
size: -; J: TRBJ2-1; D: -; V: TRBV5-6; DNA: TGTGCCAGCAGCTTGCTGGGACACGATGAGCAGTTCTTC; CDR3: CASSLLGHDEQFF
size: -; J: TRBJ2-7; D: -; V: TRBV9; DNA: TGTGCCAGCAGCGTAGAGGATTACCACGAGCAGTACTTC; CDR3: CASSVEDYHEQYF
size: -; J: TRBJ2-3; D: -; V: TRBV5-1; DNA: TGCGCCAGCAGCTTGCAGGGTTGGGGCACAGATACGCAGTATTTT; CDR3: CASSLQGWGTDTQYF
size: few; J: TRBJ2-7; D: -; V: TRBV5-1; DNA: TGCGCCAGCAGCTCCCCAGGGATCTACGAGCAGTACTTC; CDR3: CASSSPGIYEQYF
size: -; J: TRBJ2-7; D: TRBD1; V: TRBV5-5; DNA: TGTGCCAGCAGCGTACAGGGGGGATCCTACGAGCAGTACTTC; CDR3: CASSVQGGSYEQYF
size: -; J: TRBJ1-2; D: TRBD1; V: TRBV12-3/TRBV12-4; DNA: TGTGCCAGCCTTAAAGGGGGCCTGAGCTATGGCTACACCTTC; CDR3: CASLKGGLSYGYTF
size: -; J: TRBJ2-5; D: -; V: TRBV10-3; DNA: TGTGCCATCAGTGGCCCACTAACAATGCAAGAGACCCAGTACTTC; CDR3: CAISGPLTMQETQYF
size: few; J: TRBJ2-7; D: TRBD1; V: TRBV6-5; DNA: TGTGCCAGCAGTTACATGGGACAGGGCTACGAGCAGTACTTC; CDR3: CASSYMGQGYEQYF
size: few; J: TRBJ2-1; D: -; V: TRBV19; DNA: TGTGCCAGTTCCAGACAGGCCTACAATGAGCAGTTCTTC; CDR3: CASSRQAYNEQFF
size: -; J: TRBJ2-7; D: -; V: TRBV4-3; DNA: TGCGCCAGCAGCCGAGGACCATATGCCTACGAGCAGTACTTC; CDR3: CASSRGPYAYEQYF
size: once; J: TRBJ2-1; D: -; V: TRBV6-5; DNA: TGTGCCAGCACTAAACCGGGTGGTGAGCAGTTCTTC; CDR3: CASTKPGGEQFF
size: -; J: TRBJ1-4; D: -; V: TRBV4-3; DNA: TGCGCCAGCAGCCAAGACGGAGCGGGGTTTGGCAGGAGTAATGAAAAACTGTTTTTT; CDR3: CASSQDGAGFGRSNEKLFF
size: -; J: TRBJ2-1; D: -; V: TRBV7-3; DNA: TGTGCCAGCAGCTTACAAGGGGTCGGCAATGAGCAGTTCTTC; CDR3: CASSLQGVGNEQFF
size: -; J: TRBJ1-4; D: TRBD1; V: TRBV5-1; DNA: TGCGCCAGCAGCCAAACAGGGGTAACTAATGAAAAACTGTTTTTT; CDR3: CASSQTGVTNEKLFF
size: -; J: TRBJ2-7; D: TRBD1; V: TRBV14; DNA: TGTGCCAGCCCCCCGGGACAGGGGCAAAGAGGTCCCGAGCAGTACTTC; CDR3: CASPPGQGQRGPEQYF
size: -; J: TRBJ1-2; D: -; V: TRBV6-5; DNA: TGTGCCAGCAGTTACGAGTACCGCGCTAACTATGGCTACACCTTC; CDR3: CASSYEYRANYGYTF
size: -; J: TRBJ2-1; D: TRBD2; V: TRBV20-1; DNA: TGCAGTGCTCCCCCCCGCACTAGCGGCTTTTACAATGAGCAGTTCTTC; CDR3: CSAPPRTSGFYNEQFF
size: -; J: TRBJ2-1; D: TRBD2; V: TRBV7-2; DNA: TGTGCCAGCAGCTTCGATCTGTTAACAGCGGGGAATGAGCAGTTCTTC; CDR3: CASSFDLLTAGNEQFF
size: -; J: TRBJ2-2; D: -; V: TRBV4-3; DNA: TGCGCCAGCAGCAGTGCAGGGGCCAACACCGGGGAGCTGTTTTTT; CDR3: CASSSAGANTGELFF
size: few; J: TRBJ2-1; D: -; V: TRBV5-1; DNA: TGCGCCAGCAGCCAAAGGGGGGACTGGGACAATGAGCAGTTCTTC; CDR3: CASSQRGDWDNEQFF
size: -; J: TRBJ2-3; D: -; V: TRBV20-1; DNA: TGCAGTGCTAACTTTTTGGGGAGCACAGATACGCAGTATTTT; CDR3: CSANFLGSTDTQYF
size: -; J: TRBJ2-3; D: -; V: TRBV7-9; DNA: TGTGCCAGCAGCTTAGGGCGGTGTGATACGCAGTATTTT; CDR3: CASSLGRCDTQYF
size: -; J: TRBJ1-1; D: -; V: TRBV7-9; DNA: TGTGCCAGCAGCCCAGACAGACCTGAAGCTTTCTTT; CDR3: CASSPDRPEAFF
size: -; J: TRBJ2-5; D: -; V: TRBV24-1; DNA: TGTGCCACCAGTTCGGTGGGCGCGGAGACCCAGTACTTC; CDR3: CATSSVGAETQYF
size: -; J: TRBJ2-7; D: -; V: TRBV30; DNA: TGTGCCGGGTGGGCAGGTCTCTACGAGCAGTACTTC; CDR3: CAGWAGLYEQYF
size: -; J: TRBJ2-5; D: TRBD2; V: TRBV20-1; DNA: TGCAGTGCTGCACCGGGACTAGCGGGGGGGACCGGCCAAGAGACCCAGTACTTC; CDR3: CSAAPGLAGGTGQETQYF
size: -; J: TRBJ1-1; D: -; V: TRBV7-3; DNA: TGTGCCAGCAGCTTAGGGCGGGGCGTATCTGAAGCTTTCTTT; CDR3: CASSLGRGVSEAFF
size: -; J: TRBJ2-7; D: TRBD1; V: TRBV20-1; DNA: TGCAGTGCTAGGGAACAGGGGCGCGAGCAGTACTTC; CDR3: CSAREQGREQYF
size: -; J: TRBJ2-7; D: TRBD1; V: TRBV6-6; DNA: TGTGCCAGCAGTTACGGGACAGTCGAGCAGTACTTC; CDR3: CASSYGTVEQYF
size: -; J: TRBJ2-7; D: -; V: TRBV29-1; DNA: TGCAGCGTTGCACGGGGGCTGAGAGGCTACGAGCAGTACTTC; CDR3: CSVARGLRGYEQYF
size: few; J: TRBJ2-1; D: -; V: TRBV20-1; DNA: TGCAGTGGCCGGGCTAGCCCATCTGAGCAGTTCTTC; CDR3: CSGRASPSEQFF
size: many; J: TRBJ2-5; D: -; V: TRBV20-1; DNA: TGCAGTGCAACCCAGGGGAGGGAGACCCAGTACTTC; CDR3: CSATQGRETQYF
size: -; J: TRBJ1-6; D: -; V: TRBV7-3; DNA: TGTGCCAGCAGTCTAGACATGAATTCACCCCACCACTTT; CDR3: CASSLDMNSPHHF
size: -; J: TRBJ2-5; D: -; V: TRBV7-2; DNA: TGTGCCAGCAGCGGTTATCAGGGACCCCAAGAGACCCAGTACTTC; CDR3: CASSGYQGPQETQYF
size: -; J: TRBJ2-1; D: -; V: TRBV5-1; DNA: TGCGCCAGCAGCTTGGCGGGATTACAGACAAACAATGAGCAGTTCTTC; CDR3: CASSLAGLQTNNEQFF